This T cell receptor (beta chain) derives from a study of post-analysis software for immune sequencing data. Study context: Relapsing-remitting, secondary progressive and progressive-relapsing multiple sclerosis were all included among the disease courses. Study outcomes and limitations: By F measure, samples from a shared preparation batch strongly co-clustered. People with multiple sclerosis had a significantly lower normalized Chao1 diversity than controls did. Patients carried a few TRBV segments more frequently than controls did, and TRBV5-6, TRBV5-1 and TRBV20-1 were among them.

V lost 0 bases to trimming and J lost 6 bases; unmatched junction nucleotides: 9. The CDR3 is made up of 16 amino acids. Germline V gene data show CDR1 as SGHRS and CDR2 as YFSETQ. The table lists this clonotype with many counts. The antigen is not known. The authors incorporated unique molecular identifiers into the TCR beta cDNA libraries. TCRdb reprocessed the PCR reads via MiXCR and lists one record per CDR3 protein. Counted here are about 400,000 distinct CDR3 sequences, roughly 30% occurring once; the ten biggest clones make up around 15%. The genes are TRBV5-1 and TRBJ2-5; TRBD2 matches at 9 bases. The receptor's source is a girl aged 10 to 17 with multiple sclerosis. Sequences were obtained from blood. The CDR3 DNA follows: TGCGCCAGCAGCTTGGCTTCGGCTAGCGGGGAAAAGACCCAGTACTTC. Translating it yields CASSLASASGEKTQYF.